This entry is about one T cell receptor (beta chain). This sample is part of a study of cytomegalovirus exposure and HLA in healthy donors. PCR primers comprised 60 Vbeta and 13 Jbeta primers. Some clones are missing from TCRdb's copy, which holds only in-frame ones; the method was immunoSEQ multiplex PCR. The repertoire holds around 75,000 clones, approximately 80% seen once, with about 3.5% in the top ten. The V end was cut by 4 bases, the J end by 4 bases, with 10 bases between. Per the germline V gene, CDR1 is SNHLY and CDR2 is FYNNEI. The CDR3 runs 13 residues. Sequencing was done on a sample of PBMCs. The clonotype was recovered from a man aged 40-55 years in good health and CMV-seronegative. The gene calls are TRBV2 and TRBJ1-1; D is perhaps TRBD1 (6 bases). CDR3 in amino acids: CASSGDRRTEAFF. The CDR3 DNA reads TGTGCCAGCAGTGGCGACAGGCGCACTGAAGCTTTCTTT.